One and the same sample provided the 20 T cell receptor beta chains below, sequenced in a study of cytomegalovirus exposure and HLA in healthy donors. Use of 60 Vbeta and 13 Jbeta primers characterized the PCR. Sequencing used immunoSEQ multiplex PCR; TCRdb keeps in-frame clones, though not all of them. The table records 150,000 to 200,000 clones, more than 70% of them present only once. Material: PBMCs. The source is a woman between 40 and 55 years old in good health and CMV-seropositive.

The chain recombines TRBV7-2 with TRBJ2-1; a weak D match, TRBD1 (6 bases). Deletions cut 8 bases from V and 0 bases from J, with 17 bases between. The CDR3 has 16 amino acids. Germline V lookup: CDR1 SGHTA, CDR2 FQGNSA. The CDR3 protein is CASSPEGGVSYNEQFF. The CDR3 DNA reads as TGTGCCAGCTCCCCCGAAGGGGGTGTCTCCTACAATGAGCAGTTCTTC.

The genes are TRBV7-8 and TRBJ1-1; 8 bases are a match to TRBD1. Trimming cost V 5 bases and J 0 bases; bases outside gene matches: 5. Per germline, CDR1 SGHVS and CDR2 FQNEAQ. The CDR3 is 15 amino acids. The CDR3 DNA is TGTGCCAGCAGCCCTTTGACAGGGGTGAACACTGAAGCTTTCTTT. Residues: CASSPLTGVNTEAFF. Full variable domain (remainder filled in from reference TRBV7-8 and TRBJ1-1): GAGVSQSPRYKVAKRGQDVALRCDPISGHVSLFWYQQALGQGPEFLTYFQNEAQLDKSGLPSDRFFAERPEGSVSTLKIQRTQQEDSAVYLCASSPLTGVNTEAFFGQGTRLTVV.

This sequence joins TRBV2 and TRBJ2-1, with 8 nucleotides matching TRBD2. CDR1 is SNHLY, CDR2 FYNNEI, per germline. V gave up 8 bases and J gave up 5 bases; unmatched junction bases: 5. This CDR3 has 13 residues. For the CDR3, the DNA is TGTGCCAGCGGGACTAGGAGGAACAATGAGCAGTTCTTC. Its protein product is CASGTRRNNEQFF.

CDR3 bases: TGTGCCAGCACCCAGACAGGGAATGAGCAGTTCTTC. It codes for CASTQTGNEQFF. This chain links TRBV7-6 with TRBJ2-1; 7 nucleotides agree with TRBD1. Germline lookup yields CDR1 SGHVS and CDR2 FNYEAQ. The CDR3 contains 12 residues. V dropped 7 bases and J dropped 7; count of bases not matched to a gene: 4.

This chain joins TRBV7-8 and TRBJ2-3, with 12 bases matching TRBD2. This CDR3 is 16 amino acids long. V trimming: 5 bases; J trimming: 2 bases; junction bases outside the gene matches: 5. Germline values: CDR1 SGHVS, CDR2 FQNEAQ. CDR3 residues: CASSPRTSGNTDTQYF. DNA for the CDR3: TGTGCCAGCAGCCCCCGGACTAGCGGGAACACAGATACGCAGTATTTT. The variable domain in full, completed from reference TRBV7-8 and TRBJ2-3, reads GAGVSQSPRYKVAKRGQDVALRCDPISGHVSLFWYQQALGQGPEFLTYFQNEAQLDKSGLPSDRFFAERPEGSVSTLKIQRTQQEDSAVYLCASSPRTSGNTDTQYFGPGTRLTVL.

The chain has TRBV10-3 and TRBJ1-4; TRBD1 matches at 8 bases. Trimming took 3 bases from V and 6 from J; bases not matched to a gene: 6. The germline V gene has CDR1 ENHRY and CDR2 SYGVKD. The CDR3 runs to 15 residues. This CDR3 reads CAISEKGQGYEKLFF. DNA of the CDR3: TGTGCCATCAGTGAAAAAGGACAGGGTTATGAAAAACTGTTTTTT.

This clone appeared once. Other DNA sequences of this sample code for an identical CDR3. The chain is built from TRBV6-6 and TRBJ1-2; no clear D gene. The CDR3 is 12 amino acids. The V gene lost 6 bases and the J gene lost 2 bases, with 7 bases spanning the gap. Germline-derived CDR1 and CDR2 are MNHNY and SVGAGI (reference sequence). In nucleotides, the CDR3 is TGTGCCAGCAGACAACAAAACTATGGCTACACCTTC. Translation gives CASRQQNYGYTF.

The chain has TRBV11-2 and TRBJ1-5; D not certain. With 1 base removed from V and 1 base from J, the gap between germline ends came to 8 bases. Per germline, CDR1 SGHAT and CDR2 FQNNGV. The CDR3 has 15 residues. In DNA, the CDR3 is TGTGCCAGCAGCTTAGCTGGAGAAAGCAATCAGCCCCAGCATTTT. It yields the protein CASSLAGESNQPQHF.

The rearrangement joins TRBV19 to TRBJ1-6; 8 nucleotides match TRBD1. After removal of 7 bases from V and 8 bases from J, the junction contained 7 bases not matched to a gene. The germline V gene encodes CDR1 LNHDA and CDR2 SQIVND (reference sequence). The CDR3 runs to 14 residues. The CDR3 spells CASTGQATHSPLHF. The CDR3 DNA is TGTGCCAGTACGGGACAGGCCACACATTCACCCCTCCACTTT.

The genes are TRBV7-9 and TRBJ2-3, with TRBD1 matching over 8 bases. In germline, CDR1 is SEHNR, CDR2 FQNEAQ (reference sequence). This CDR3 is 13 amino acids long. With 7 bases clipped from V and 7 bases from J, the junction kept 7 bases outside the gene matches. CDR3 protein: CASTGQVRNTQYF. The CDR3 DNA is TGTGCCAGCACGGGACAGGTTCGGAATACGCAGTATTTT.

V and J are TRBV23-1 and TRBJ1-5; weak D call: TRBD1 (6 bases). TRBV23-1 qualifies as an ORF whose function is uncertain. The V end was cut by 4 bases, the J end by 1 base, with 20 bases between. This CDR3 contains 18 residues. The CDR3 sequence is CASSRAAPGDISNQPQHF. CDR3 coding DNA: TGCGCCAGCAGTCGCGCCGCTCCAGGGGACATAAGCAATCAGCCCCAGCATTTT.

V is TRBV27 and J is TRBJ1-6; D is possibly TRBD1 (5 bases). The V and J ends lost 3 bases and 14 bases respectively, with 17 bases between them. Germline values: CDR1 MNHEY, CDR2 SMNVEV (reference sequence). There are 14 residues in the CDR3. The CDR3 DNA reads TGTGCCAGCAGTTTCGCAGGGAGGCGTCTTTCCCTCCACTTT. Protein: CASSFAGRRLSLHF.

As for this clone: Other DNA sequences in the same sample also yield this CDR3. The gene calls are TRBV29-1 and TRBJ1-2, with D possibly TRBD1 on 5 matching bases. The length of the CDR3 is 11 residues. The V gene's germline CDR1 is SQVTM and CDR2 ANQGSEA. V was pared by 1 base and J by 8 bases, with 8 bases between. In DNA form, the CDR3 reads TGCAGCGTTGAAGCGGGGGGGGGCTACACCTTC. Protein sequence: CSVEAGGGYTF.

The chain uses TRBV5-1 and TRBJ2-2; a possible D gene is TRBD2 (5 bases). Per the germline V gene, CDR1 is SGHRS and CDR2 is YFSETQ. This CDR3 contains 14 residues. V was shortened by 3 bases and J by 7 bases, with 13 bases between the two germline ends. The CDR3 sequence is CASSWTEQVGELFF. The DNA for the CDR3 is TGCGCCAGCAGCTGGACTGAACAAGTCGGGGAGCTGTTTTTT.

J is TRBJ2-1 and V is TRBV6-1; D remains ambiguous. From germline, CDR1 is MNHNS and CDR2 SASEGT. This CDR3 region has 18 residues. V gave up 0 bases and J gave up 0 bases, with 15 bases separating them. In DNA form, the CDR3 reads TGTGCCAGCAGTGAAGCCTCGACGAGAGGCCTCTCCTACAATGAGCAGTTCTTC. It yields the protein CASSEASTRGLSYNEQFF.

The chain uses TRBV6-4 and TRBJ2-1, with 12 bases lining up with TRBD2. Trimming at V came to 7 bases and at J to 1 base, leaving 2 bases not matched to a gene. CDR1 and CDR2 from the germline V gene are MRHNA and SNTAGT. The CDR3 extends over 15 amino acids. CDR3 loop: CASNTSGRSYNEQFF. In nucleotides, the CDR3 is TGTGCCAGCAACACTAGCGGGAGGTCCTACAATGAGCAGTTCTTC.

This clone was seen more than once but under ten times. The chain joins TRBV7-3 to TRBJ2-2, with D possibly TRBD1 on 6 matching bases. CDR1 is SGHTA, CDR2 FQGTGA, per germline. CDR3 length: 16 residues. Trimming pared 5 bases from V and 8 bases from J, leaving 21 bases between. In DNA, the CDR3 is TGTGCCAGCAGCCCTAGCACAGGGCTAGAACTTGGGGAGCTGTTTTTT. Amino acid sequence: CASSPSTGLELGELFF.

The chain recombines TRBV5-1 with TRBJ2-5; weak D call: TRBD1 (7 bases). The CDR3 sequence is 14 residues long. Germline V CDR1 and CDR2: SGHRS, YFSETQ. With 2 bases removed from V and 4 bases from J, the gap between germline ends came to 12 bases. The CDR3: CASSLPGGPETQYF. Here the CDR3 DNA reads TGCGCCAGCAGCTTACCAGGGGGGCCAGAGACCCAGTACTTC.

This sequence joins TRBV7-8 and TRBJ2-7, with TRBD1 matching 9 bases. J gave up 5 bases and V 5 bases, and 7 bases lay outside the gene matches. CDR1 SGHVS and CDR2 FQNEAQ come from the germline V gene. The CDR3 runs to 14 residues. CDR3 in amino acids: CASSVPGQGNEQYF. As DNA, the CDR3 is TGTGCCAGCAGCGTACCGGGACAGGGAAACGAGCAGTACTTC.

This sequence joins TRBV10-3 and TRBJ2-5, with D unresolved. The DNA end favors TRBJ2-7, so the J call may be wrong. The CDR3 contains 13 residues. The germline gives CDR1 ENHRY, CDR2 SYGVKD. CDR3: CAISEAAAYEQYF. The CDR3 DNA follows: TGTGCCATCAGTGAGGCGGCAGCCTACGAGCAGTACTTC.